This TCR beta chain derives from a study of blood T cells in healthy people across ages. Study conclusions and caveats: Unsorted PBMCs ruled out conclusive naive versus antigen-experienced comparison.

Trimming left V 4 bases short and J 5 bases short, with 11 bases between. Germline CDR1 is LGHDT and CDR2 is YNNKEL (reference sequence). The length of the CDR3 is 13 residues. Total RNA was extracted at no less than 5 micrograms per sample. Primers used in a second PCR of about 7 to 12 cycles were a sample-barcoded 5' primer and a J-beta primer mix. A single record per CDR3 protein comes from TCRdb applying MiXCR to the 5' RACE reads. This table has about a million distinct CDR3 sequences, less than 45% appearing once. For this clonotype: The antigen remains unidentified.

Sequencing was carried out using blood. The TCR originated in a man aged 18 to 30 in good health. V and J are TRBV3-1 and TRBJ2-5; D remains ambiguous. The CDR3 coding sequence is TGTGCCAGCAGCCGGGTCTCCTGGGAGACCCAGTACTTC. Amino acids: CASSRVSWETQYF.